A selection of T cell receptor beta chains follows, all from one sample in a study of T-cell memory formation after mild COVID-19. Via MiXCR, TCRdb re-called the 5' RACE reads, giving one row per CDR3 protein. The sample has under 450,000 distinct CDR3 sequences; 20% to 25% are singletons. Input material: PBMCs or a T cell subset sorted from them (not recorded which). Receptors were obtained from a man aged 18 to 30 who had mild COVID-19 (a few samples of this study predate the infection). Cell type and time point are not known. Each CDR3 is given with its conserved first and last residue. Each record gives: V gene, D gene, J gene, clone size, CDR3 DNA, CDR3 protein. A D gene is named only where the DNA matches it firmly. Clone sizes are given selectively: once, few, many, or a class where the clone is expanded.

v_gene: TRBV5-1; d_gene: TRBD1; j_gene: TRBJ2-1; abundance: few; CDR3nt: TGCGCCAGCAGCCCACCGACAGGGCTCAGCTCCTACAATGAGCAGTTCTTC; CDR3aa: CASSPPTGLSSYNEQFF
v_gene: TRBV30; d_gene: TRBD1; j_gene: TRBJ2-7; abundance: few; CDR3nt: TGTGCCTGGACCCCGGGACAGCCGTACGAGCAGTACTTC; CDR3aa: CAWTPGQPYEQYF
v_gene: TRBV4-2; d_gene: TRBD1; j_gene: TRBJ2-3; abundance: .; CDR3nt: TGTGCCAGCAGCCAACTCGGGACAGGGCAAGATACGCAGTATTTT; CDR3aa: CASSQLGTGQDTQYF
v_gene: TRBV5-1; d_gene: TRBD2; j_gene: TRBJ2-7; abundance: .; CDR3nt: TGCGCCAGCAGCGGCATTACTAGCGGGGGCGGCGAGCAGTACTTC; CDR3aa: CASSGITSGGGEQYF
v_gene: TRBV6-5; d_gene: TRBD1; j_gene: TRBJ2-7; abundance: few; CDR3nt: TGTGCCAGCAGTTACCAGGGACAGGAGTTCTACGAGCAGTACTTC; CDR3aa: CASSYQGQEFYEQYF
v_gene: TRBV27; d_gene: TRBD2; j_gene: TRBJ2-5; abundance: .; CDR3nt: TGTGCCAGCAGAATTCTAGCGGGGGAAGAGACCCAGTACTTC; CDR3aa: CASRILAGEETQYF
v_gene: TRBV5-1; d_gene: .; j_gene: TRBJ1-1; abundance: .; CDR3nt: TGCGCCAGCAGCTGGCGGCAAGACGGGGATCTTTACGGGATGAACACTGAAGCTTTCTTT; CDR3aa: CASSWRQDGDLYGMNTEAFF
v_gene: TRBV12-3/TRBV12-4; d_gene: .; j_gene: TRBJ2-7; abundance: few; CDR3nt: TGTGCCAGCAGTCGGGGGACATCTGGATACGAGCAGTACTTC; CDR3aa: CASSRGTSGYEQYF
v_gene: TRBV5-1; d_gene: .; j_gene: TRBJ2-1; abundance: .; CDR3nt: TGCGCCAGCAGCTCAGTATACAATGAGCAGTTCTTC; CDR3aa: CASSSVYNEQFF
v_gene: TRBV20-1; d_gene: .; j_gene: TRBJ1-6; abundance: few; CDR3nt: TGCAGTGCTAGAGCCCCGTCGGAGGGGAGCTCCTATAATTCACCCCTCCACTTT; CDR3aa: CSARAPSEGSSYNSPLHF
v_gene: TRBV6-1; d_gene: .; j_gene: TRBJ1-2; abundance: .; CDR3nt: TGTGCCAGCAGCACACAGGGCCACTATGGCTACACCTTC; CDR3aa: CASSTQGHYGYTF
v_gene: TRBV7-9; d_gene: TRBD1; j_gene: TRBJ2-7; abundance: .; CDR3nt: TGTGCCAGCAGCTTGCGGGACAGGGCTTCCTACGAGCAGTACTTC; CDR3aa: CASSLRDRASYEQYF
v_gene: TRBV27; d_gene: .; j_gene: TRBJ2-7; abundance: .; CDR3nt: TGTGCCAGCACGGGCAGGGCCTACGAGCAGTACTTC; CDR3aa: CASTGRAYEQYF
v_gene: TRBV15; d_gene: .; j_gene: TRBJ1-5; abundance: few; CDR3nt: TGTGCCACCAGCAGAGGCCGAAATCAGCCCCAGCATTTT; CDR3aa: CATSRGRNQPQHF
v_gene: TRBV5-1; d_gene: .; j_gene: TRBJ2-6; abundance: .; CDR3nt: TGCGCCAGCAGCTTGGCACGAGTCGCGGGGGCCAACGTCCTGACTTTC; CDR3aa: CASSLARVAGANVLTF
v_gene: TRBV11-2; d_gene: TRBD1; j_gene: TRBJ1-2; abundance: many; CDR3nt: TGTGCCAGCAGCTCCGTCCGACAGGGCTATGGCTACACCTTC; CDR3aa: CASSSVRQGYGYTF
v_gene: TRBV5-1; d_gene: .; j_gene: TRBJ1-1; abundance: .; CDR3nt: TGCGCCAGCATGCGGGAGGGCACTGAAGCTTTCTTT; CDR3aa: CASMREGTEAFF
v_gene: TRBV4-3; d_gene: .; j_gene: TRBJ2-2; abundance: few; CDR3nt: TGCGCCAGCAGGGTCAGGGTTTCGGACACCGGGGAGCTGTTTTTT; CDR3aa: CASRVRVSDTGELFF
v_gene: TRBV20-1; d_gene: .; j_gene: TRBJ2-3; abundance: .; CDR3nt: TGCAGTGCTAGGCCTCCCGGGGAAGATACGCAGTATTTT; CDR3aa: CSARPPGEDTQYF
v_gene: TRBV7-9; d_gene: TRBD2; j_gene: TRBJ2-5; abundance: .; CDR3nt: TGTGCCAGCAGCTCCCCGGGACTAACCGAGACCCAGTACTTC; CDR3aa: CASSSPGLTETQYF
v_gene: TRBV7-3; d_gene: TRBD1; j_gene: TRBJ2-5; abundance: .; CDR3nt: TGTGCCAGCAGCTTAGGTCCAGGGGGCATGGAGACCCAGTACTTC; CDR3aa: CASSLGPGGMETQYF
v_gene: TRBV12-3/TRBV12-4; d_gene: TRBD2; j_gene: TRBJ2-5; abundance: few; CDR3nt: TGTGCCAGCAGTTTACCAGCGGGGGTACAAGAGACCCAGTACTTC; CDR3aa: CASSLPAGVQETQYF
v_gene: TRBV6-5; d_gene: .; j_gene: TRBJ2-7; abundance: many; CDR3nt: TGTGCCAGCAGTTACTCGCGGGGCTCCTACGAGCAGTACTTC; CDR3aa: CASSYSRGSYEQYF
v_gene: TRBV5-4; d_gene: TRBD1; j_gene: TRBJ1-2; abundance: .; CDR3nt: TGTGCCAGCAGCCCGCAGGGGGGGGCGGTGGACTATGGCTACACCTTC; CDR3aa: CASSPQGGAVDYGYTF
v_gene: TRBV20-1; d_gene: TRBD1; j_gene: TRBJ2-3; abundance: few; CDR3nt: TGCAGTGCCTCGAGGACAGGTTGGGATACGCAGTATTTT; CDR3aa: CSASRTGWDTQYF
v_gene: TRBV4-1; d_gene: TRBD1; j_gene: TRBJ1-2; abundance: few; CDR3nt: TGCGCCAGCAGCCCGTACCCGGGACAGGGGATCCTTAACTATGGCTACACCTTC; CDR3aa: CASSPYPGQGILNYGYTF
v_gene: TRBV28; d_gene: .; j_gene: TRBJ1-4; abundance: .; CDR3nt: TGTGCCACCACCAACGCCGGTAATGAAAAACTGTTTTTT; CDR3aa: CATTNAGNEKLFF